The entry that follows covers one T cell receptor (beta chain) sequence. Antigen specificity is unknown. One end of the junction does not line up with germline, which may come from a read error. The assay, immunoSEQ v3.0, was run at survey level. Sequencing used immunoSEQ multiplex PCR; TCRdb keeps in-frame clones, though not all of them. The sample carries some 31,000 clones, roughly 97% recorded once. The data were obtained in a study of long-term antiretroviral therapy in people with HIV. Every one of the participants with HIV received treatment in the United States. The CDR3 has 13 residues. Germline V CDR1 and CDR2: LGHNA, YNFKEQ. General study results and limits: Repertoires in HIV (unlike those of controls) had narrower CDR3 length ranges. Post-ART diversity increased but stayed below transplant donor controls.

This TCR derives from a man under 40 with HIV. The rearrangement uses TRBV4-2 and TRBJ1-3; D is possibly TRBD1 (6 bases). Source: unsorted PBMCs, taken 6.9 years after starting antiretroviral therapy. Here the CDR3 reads CASSQELGTNLDF. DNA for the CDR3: TGTGCCAGCAGCCAAGAATTGGGGACAAACTTGGATTTT.